Below are 18 T cell receptor beta chains sequenced from a single sample in a study of blood T cell repertoires in COVID-19. Libraries were prepared by immunoSEQ multiplex PCR; TCRdb keeps only in-frame clonotypes and omits some of them. The sample shows around 50,000 clones, less than 95% of them seen only once. The specimen was peripheral blood. The receptor set was obtained from a man aged 70 or older with active COVID-19.

V is TRBV5-4 and J is TRBJ2-2, with a possible D match to TRBD1 (6 bases). Looked up from germline, CDR1 is SGHNT and CDR2 is YYREEE (reference sequence). This CDR3 region has 15 residues. Trimming removed 4 bases from V and 2 bases from J, with 12 bases in between. The CDR3 reads CASSTGTINTGELFF. The CDR3 coding sequence is TGTGCCAGCAGCACCGGGACAATTAACACCGGGGAGCTGTTTTTT.

This clone was counted a single time. This chain connects TRBV6-6 to TRBJ1-2, with a weak D call TRBD1 (5 bases). The CDR3 covers 15 residues. Trimming pared 6 bases from V and 4 bases from J, leaving 18 bases between. The V gene's germline CDR1 is MNHNY and CDR2 SVGAGI (reference sequence). CDR3 in DNA: TGTGCCAGCAGCCAAGGGTCCGGAAGGGGCTATGGCTACACCTTC. Amino acid sequence: CASSQGSGRGYGYTF.

The chain employs TRBV30 and TRBJ1-2; TRBD1 matches at 7 bases. V was clipped by 2 bases and J by 8 bases; unmatched bases: 17. The germline V gene has CDR1 GTSNPN and CDR2 SVGIG (reference sequence). CDR3 length equals 16 residues. CDR3 DNA sequence: TGTGCCTGGAGTAACCGGGGACAGTCTTTTGGTAGGGGCTACACCTTC. Translating it yields CAWSNRGQSFGRGYTF. The variable domain in full, completed from reference TRBV30 and TRBJ1-2, reads SQTIHQWPATLVQPVGSPLSLECTVEGTSNPNLYWYRQAAGRGLQLLFYSVGIGQISSEVPQNLSASRPQDRQFILSSKKLLLSDSGFYLCAWSNRGQSFGRGYTFGSGTRLTVV.

This chain joins TRBV5-1 and TRBJ2-7; D gene unclear. This CDR3 contains 11 residues. CDR1 SGHRS and CDR2 YFSETQ come from the germline V gene. V shed 4 bases and J shed 2 bases, with 4 bases lying between them. CDR3 residues: CASSRAYEQYF. Here the CDR3 DNA reads TGCGCCAGCAGCCGGGCCTACGAGCAGTACTTC.

This clone was observed a single time. The rearrangement joins TRBV18 to TRBJ1-6; D might be TRBD1 (5 bases). CDR3 length: 14 residues. CDR1 and CDR2 from the germline V gene are KGHSH and LQKENI. V lost 3 bases and J lost 4, with 7 bases in between. CDR3 DNA: TGTGCCAGCTCACCGACAGCTTATAATTCACCCCTCCACTTT. It yields the protein CASSPTAYNSPLHF.

V gene TRBV9 combines with J gene TRBJ2-1; 13 bases match TRBD2. Per germline, CDR1 SGDLS and CDR2 YYNGEE. The J segment lost 7 bases and the V segment lost 4 bases, leaving 11 bases of the junction unmatched. There are 17 residues in the CDR3. CDR3 DNA: TGTGCCAGCAGCCGAGGACTAGCGGGGGTAGTGGAGAATGAGCAGTTCTTC. Translating gives CASSRGLAGVVENEQFF.

This clone was seen a single time. V gene TRBV5-4 combines with J gene TRBJ2-5; D is perhaps TRBD2 (6 bases). The length of the CDR3 is 15 residues. V was shortened by 2 bases and J by 2 bases, with 13 bases between the two germline ends. Germline V gene lookup returns CDR1 SGHNT and CDR2 YYREEE (reference sequence). The chain's CDR3 is CASSFGGLGQETQYF. DNA of the CDR3: TGTGCCAGCAGCTTCGGAGGGTTAGGGCAAGAGACCCAGTACTTC.

V is TRBV30 and J is TRBJ2-5; no clear D gene. Trimming took 4 bases from V and 1 from J, leaving 13 bases between them. Germline values: CDR1 GTSNPN, CDR2 SVGIG (reference sequence). The CDR3 covers 14 residues. The CDR3 is CAWTHAAGQETQYF. CDR3 sequence (DNA): TGTGCCTGGACCCATGCTGCAGGCCAAGAGACCCAGTACTTC. Using reference TRBV30 and TRBJ2-5 for the parts outside the CDR3, the full variable domain is SQTIHQWPATLVQPVGSPLSLECTVEGTSNPNLYWYRQAAGRGLQLLFYSVGIGQISSEVPQNLSASRPQDRQFILSSKKLLLSDSGFYLCAWTHAAGQETQYFGPGTRLLVL.

The chain joins TRBV5-4 to TRBJ1-2; tentatively, D is TRBD1 (6 bases). V was pared by 3 bases and J by 1 base, with 16 bases between. Germline-derived CDR1 and CDR2 are SGHNT and YYREEE (reference sequence). The CDR3 has 16 residues. The CDR3 spells CASSSPTRGYNYGYTF. CDR3 bases: TGTGCCAGCAGCTCACCTACCAGGGGTTATAACTATGGCTACACCTTC.

This clone has only one observation. The CDR3 reads CASSPNPSRDTDTQYF. In DNA form, the CDR3 reads TGCGCCAGCAGCCCCAACCCCAGCAGGGACACAGATACGCAGTATTTT. The chain has TRBV4-1 and TRBJ2-3; tentative D call: TRBD1 (5 bases). CDR3 length: 16 amino acids. The V gene lost 4 bases and the J gene lost 2 bases, with 16 bases spanning the gap. Germline CDR1 MGHRA, CDR2 YSYEKL.

Only one count was recorded for this clone. This CDR3 is CASSPGTGGVSEKLFF. CDR3 coding DNA: TGTGCCAGCTCACCAGGGACAGGGGGCGTCAGTGAAAAACTGTTTTTT. The V and J genes are TRBV18 and TRBJ1-4; 12 bases line up with TRBD1. The germline gives CDR1 KGHSH, CDR2 LQKENI. The CDR3 has 16 residues. After removal of 2 bases from V and 7 bases from J, the junction contained 5 bases not matched to a gene.

V usage is TRBV19 and J usage is TRBJ1-6; D ambiguous. CDR3 length: 15 residues. Trimming took off 6 bases at V and 5 bases at J, with 14 bases between the two ends. Germline lookup yields CDR1 LNHDA and CDR2 SQIVND (reference sequence). In DNA form, the CDR3 reads TGTGCCAGTAGCCCAACCCCACAAGATAATTCACCCCTCCACTTT. Its translation: CASSPTPQDNSPLHF.

This chain connects TRBV7-9 to TRBJ1-1; 7 bases fit TRBD1. The V gene end was trimmed by 5 bases and the J gene end by 1 base; junction bases not matched to a gene: 7. The CDR3 loop spans 15 amino acids. The germline CDR1 and CDR2 sequences are SEHNR and FQNEAQ (reference sequence). CDR3 bases: TGTGCCAGCAGCCCCCAGGGGGGTACGAACACTGAAGCTTTCTTT. Its translation: CASSPQGGTNTEAFF.

The chain recombines TRBV6-5 with TRBJ2-1, with 7 bases identical to TRBD1. Per germline, CDR1 MNHEY and CDR2 SVGAGI. V lost 10 bases, J lost 6 bases, and 6 bases stayed unmatched. The CDR3 totals 12 residues. The CDR3 coding sequence is TGTGCCACCAACAGGGGCCGCAATGAGCAGTTCTTC. Its protein product is CATNRGRNEQFF.

This chain connects TRBV18 to TRBJ2-7; no clear D. Germline assignment: CDR1 KGHSH and CDR2 LQKENI. V was trimmed by 3 bases and J by 4 bases, leaving 13 bases between them. The CDR3 length is 14 residues. CDR3 protein: CASSPVAISYEQYF. Here the CDR3 DNA reads TGTGCCAGCTCACCGGTAGCCATTAGTTACGAGCAGTACTTC.

V and J are TRBV30 and TRBJ1-1; D not certain. This CDR3 has 13 amino acids. V was clipped by 0 bases and J by 1 base, with 6 bases between them. Germline V gene data show CDR1 as GTSNPN and CDR2 as SVGIG (reference sequence). The CDR3 spells CAWSVGQNTEAFF. The CDR3 DNA sequence: TGTGCCTGGAGTGTGGGCCAGAACACTGAAGCTTTCTTT.

The table lists this clone with a few counts. The chain employs TRBV5-4 and TRBJ2-7; 11 bases fit TRBD1. V was clipped by 4 bases and J by 4 bases; unmatched bases: 7. This CDR3 comprises 15 residues. Germline CDR1 SGHNT, CDR2 YYREEE (reference sequence). The chain's CDR3 is CASSNTGTGGYEQYF. CDR3 coding DNA: TGTGCCAGCAGCAACACCGGGACAGGGGGATACGAGCAGTACTTC. The full variable domain, in which reference TRBV5-4 and TRBJ2-7 provide the parts outside the CDR3, is ETGVTQSPTHLIKTRGQQVTLRCSSQSGHNTVSWYQQALGQGPQFIFQYYREEENGRGNFPPRFSGLQFPNYSSELNVNALELDDSALYLCASSNTGTGGYEQYFGPGTRLTVT.

This chain links TRBV7-8 with TRBJ1-3; 8 nucleotides align to TRBD1. Trimming removed 5 bases from V and 2 bases from J; junction bases left unmatched: 14. Germline V gene data show CDR1 as SGHVS and CDR2 as FQNEAQ. CDR3 size: 18 residues. CDR3 loop: CASSPFRGRGSAGNTIYF. The CDR3 region has the DNA TGTGCCAGCAGCCCCTTCAGGGGGCGCGGTTCGGCTGGAAACACCATATATTTT.